Listed below are T cell receptor beta chains from one sample, sequenced in a study of spatial heterogeneity in lung cancer. TCRdb reprocessed the 5' RACE reads with MiXCR, giving one entry per CDR3 protein. The sample has more than 1,500 distinct CDR3 sequences; 9.8% are singletons. This specimen consisted of lung tumor tissue, obtained at surgery. The origin of the receptors is a female donor with early-stage non-small cell lung cancer. CDR3s include the opening cysteine and the closing phenylalanine or tryptophan.

v_call	j_call	cdr3_aa
TRBV7-2	TRBJ1-2	CASSLDRGPYGYTF
TRBV6-2/TRBV6-3	TRBJ2-5	CASSYVSPGVRTQYF
TRBV12-3/TRBV12-4	TRBJ2-2	CASGGTGQTGELFF
TRBV29-1	TRBJ2-1	CSVEGEPGPTRRIYLYNEQFF
TRBV12-3/TRBV12-4	TRBJ2-1	CASSQPGGSHNEQFF
TRBV20-1	TRBJ2-5	CSARDAGTSDQETQYF
TRBV7-2	TRBJ2-2	CASSLVASPPTGELFF
TRBV13	TRBJ2-7	CASSSPTSGGEQYF
TRBV5-4	TRBJ1-2	CASSPDKRGYGYTF
TRBV11-2	TRBJ1-1	CASSLAGNMNTEAFF
TRBV7-7	TRBJ2-5	CASSLGRGARGPETQYF